Shown below are 19 T cell receptor beta chains from a single sample sequenced in a study of blood T cell repertoires in COVID-19 (dated by TCRdb to the early 2020s). Libraries were made using the immunoSEQ multiplex PCR assay. TCRdb holds this immuneACCESS table with in-frame rearrangements only. Some clones are missing; in checked studies, unresolved V genes explain under half, and the rest has no known cause. The sample yields tens of thousands of clones; 85% to 90% were counted once. 3.8% of the sample belongs to the ten largest clones. The sequencing input was peripheral blood. Source of these receptors: a man aged 60 to 75 with acute or convalescent COVID-19.

This clone was counted between two and nine times. The chain couples TRBV2 to TRBJ2-7; no definite D call. The CDR3 has 12 residues. Trimming took off 3 bases at V and 6 bases at J, with 9 bases between the two ends. The V gene's germline CDR1 is SNHLY and CDR2 FYNNEI. The CDR3 sequence: CASSDHSVEQYF. The CDR3 region has the DNA TGTGCCAGCAGTGATCACTCGGTCGAGCAGTACTTC.

This chain links TRBV19 with TRBJ1-2, with a weak D call TRBD1 (6 bases). Germline V gene sequence: CDR1 LNHDA, CDR2 SQIVND (reference sequence). This CDR3 region has 15 residues. The V gene lost 1 base and the J gene lost 4 bases, with 13 bases spanning the gap. The CDR3 nucleotides are TGTGCCAGTAGTATAGGAGGAACAGGGCGCTATGGCTACACCTTC. Its translation: CASSIGGTGRYGYTF.

This clone has just one count. The chain is built from TRBV21-1 and TRBJ2-3; the table assigns TRBD2, which was not confirmed against the DNA. TRBV21-1 is designated a pseudogene. This CDR3 region has 20 residues. CDR3 sequence: CASSKTPLLAGGPSTDTQYF. DNA of the CDR3: TGTGCCAGCAGCAAAACCCCCCTACTAGCGGGGGGGCCTAGCACAGATACGCAGTATTTT.

This clone appeared a single time. J is TRBJ2-2 and V is TRBV5-1; TRBD2 matches at 12 bases. CDR1 is SGHRS and CDR2 is YFSETQ in the germline V gene. The V gene end was trimmed by 4 bases and the J gene end by 6 bases; junction bases not matched to a gene: 10. CDR3 size: 17 residues. As DNA, the CDR3 is TGCGCCAGCAGCCACATGTCTAGCGGGAGGGCCTCCGGGGAGCTGTTTTTT. Amino acid sequence: CASSHMSSGRASGELFF.

The chain joins TRBV6-5 to TRBJ2-7, with D possibly matching TRBD2 (5 bases). The ends were cut back, 0 bases at V and 4 bases at J, with 10 bases in the middle. The CDR3 loop spans 14 amino acids. Germline V gene sequence: CDR1 MNHEY, CDR2 SVGAGI. The CDR3 region has the DNA TGTGCCAGCAGTTACTCGTTCGAGGGTTACGAGCAGTACTTC. Amino acid sequence: CASSYSFEGYEQYF.

The chain links TRBV9 to TRBJ2-1; 10 bases are a match to TRBD2. The CDR3 runs to 17 residues. Germline CDR1 and CDR2: SGDLS and YYNGEE. V lost 3 bases and J lost 7; bases outside the gene matches: 13. CDR3: CASSAQTSGMLNNEQFF. CDR3 in DNA: TGTGCCAGCAGCGCCCAAACTAGCGGGATGTTGAATAATGAGCAGTTCTTC.

The genes are TRBV30 and TRBJ1-2; 8 bases map to TRBD1. Germline CDR1 GTSNPN, CDR2 SVGIG (reference sequence). Trimming took 4 bases from V and 2 from J; bases not matched to a gene: 6. This CDR3 region has 14 residues. The CDR3 sequence: CAWTLDRGNYGYTF. The CDR3 bases are TGTGCCTGGACATTAGACAGGGGCAACTATGGCTACACCTTC.

The chain couples TRBV7-8 to TRBJ1-5; TRBD1 is a possible D gene (6 bases). V lost 5 bases, J lost 3 bases, and 14 bases lay in between. From germline, CDR1 is SGHVS and CDR2 FQNEAQ. The CDR3 totals 15 residues. CDR3 sequence (DNA): TGTGCCAGCAGCCCCATTACAGGGATCAATCAGCCCCAGCATTTT. It yields the protein CASSPITGINQPQHF.

This clone was recorded a few times. The rearrangement uses TRBV6-5 and TRBJ2-7; 7 bases line up with TRBD1. After removal of 7 bases from V and 3 bases from J, the junction contained 6 bases not matched to a gene. The CDR3 length is 13 residues. CDR1 is MNHEY, CDR2 SVGAGI, per germline. The CDR3 protein is CASNQGERYEQYF. The CDR3, as DNA: TGTGCCAGCAACCAGGGGGAACGCTACGAGCAGTACTTC.

This chain connects TRBV4-2 to TRBJ2-3; D ambiguous. Trimming shortened V by 1 base and J by 0 bases, and 5 bases separated the two germline ends. Germline CDR1 and CDR2: LGHNA and YNFKEQ. The CDR3 loop spans 14 amino acids. CDR3 sequence reads: CASSQGASTDTQYF. CDR3 coding DNA: TGTGCCAGCAGCCAAGGGGCTAGCACAGATACGCAGTATTTT.

V and J are TRBV29-1 and TRBJ1-1; D is perhaps TRBD1 (6 bases). Trimming removed 0 bases from V and 8 bases from J, with 19 bases in between. The CDR3 spans 15 residues. CDR1 is SQVTM, CDR2 ANQGSEA, per germline. The CDR3 sequence is CSVEDSAGAPREAFF. CDR3 in DNA: TGCAGCGTTGAAGATTCGGCAGGGGCCCCCAGAGAAGCTTTCTTT.

The chain couples TRBV30 to TRBJ1-4; 9 bases are a match to TRBD1. From germline, CDR1 is GTSNPN and CDR2 SVGIG (reference sequence). The CDR3 is 11 amino acids. The CDR3 here is CAMDRGEKLFF. The CDR3 nucleotides are TGTGCAATGGACAGGGGCGAAAAACTGTTTTTT.

The chain uses TRBV5-1 and TRBJ1-2; perhaps TRBD1 as D (6 bases). The CDR3 is made up of 15 amino acids. V dropped 0 bases and J dropped 5 bases, with 14 bases sitting between them. CDR1 is SGHRS, CDR2 YFSETQ, per germline. In DNA, the CDR3 is TGCGCCAGCAGCTTGGAGGCGGGGGCGAGGTATGGCTACACCTTC. This sequence encodes CASSLEAGARYGYTF.

The V and J genes are TRBV18 and TRBJ1-4; 8 nucleotides align to TRBD1. Germline CDR1 KGHSH, CDR2 LQKENI. Trimming took 6 bases from V and 6 from J; bases not matched to a gene: 6. This CDR3 has 14 residues. CDR3 protein: CASSLDRGDEKLFF. In DNA, the CDR3 is TGTGCCAGCTCTCTCGACAGGGGAGATGAAAAACTGTTTTTT.

This chain links TRBV4-1 with TRBJ1-5; the D is unclear. V shed 4 bases and J shed 0 bases, with 10 bases lying between them. Per germline, CDR1 MGHRA and CDR2 YSYEKL. There are 15 residues in the CDR3. Written as DNA, the CDR3 is TGCGCCAGCAGCCCTACGAGGGTTAGCAATCAGCCCCAGCATTTT. Translation gives CASSPTRVSNQPQHF.

The V gene is TRBV7-9, the J gene TRBJ2-7; D possibly corresponds to TRBD1 (5 bases). The CDR3 extends over 14 amino acids. The V and J ends lost 2 bases and 3 bases respectively, with 11 bases between them. Germline CDR1 is SEHNR and CDR2 is FQNEAQ (reference sequence). The CDR3 nucleotides are TGTGCCAGCAGCTTACTTCAGGGAAGCTACGAGCAGTACTTC. As protein: CASSLLQGSYEQYF.

The rearrangement joins TRBV27 to TRBJ1-1; perhaps TRBD1 as D (6 bases). Germline CDR1 MNHEY, CDR2 SMNVEV (reference sequence). Trimming took off 8 bases at V and 0 bases at J, with 16 bases between the two ends. The length of the CDR3 is 15 residues. The CDR3 is CASGEQGLMNTEAFF. The CDR3 DNA is TGTGCCAGCGGAGAACAGGGTCTTATGAACACTGAAGCTTTCTTT.

CDR3 nucleotide sequence: TGTGCCAGCAGTCGAACAGGGGATGGCTACACCTTC. It translates to CASSRTGDGYTF. The rearrangement joins TRBV11-2 to TRBJ1-2, with 7 bases aligning to TRBD1. The germline gives CDR1 SGHAT, CDR2 FQNNGV. The CDR3 has 12 amino acids. After removal of 6 bases from V and 6 bases from J, the junction contained 4 bases not matched to a gene.

The rearrangement uses TRBV5-1 and TRBJ2-2, with 8 positions matching TRBD1. The ends lost 4 bases at V and 1 base at J; junction bases unmatched: 6. This CDR3 spans 16 amino acids. Germline V CDR1 and CDR2: SGHRS, YFSETQ. CDR3: CASSTRQGQNTGELFF. The CDR3 nucleotides read TGCGCCAGCAGCACTCGACAGGGGCAGAACACCGGGGAGCTGTTTTTT.